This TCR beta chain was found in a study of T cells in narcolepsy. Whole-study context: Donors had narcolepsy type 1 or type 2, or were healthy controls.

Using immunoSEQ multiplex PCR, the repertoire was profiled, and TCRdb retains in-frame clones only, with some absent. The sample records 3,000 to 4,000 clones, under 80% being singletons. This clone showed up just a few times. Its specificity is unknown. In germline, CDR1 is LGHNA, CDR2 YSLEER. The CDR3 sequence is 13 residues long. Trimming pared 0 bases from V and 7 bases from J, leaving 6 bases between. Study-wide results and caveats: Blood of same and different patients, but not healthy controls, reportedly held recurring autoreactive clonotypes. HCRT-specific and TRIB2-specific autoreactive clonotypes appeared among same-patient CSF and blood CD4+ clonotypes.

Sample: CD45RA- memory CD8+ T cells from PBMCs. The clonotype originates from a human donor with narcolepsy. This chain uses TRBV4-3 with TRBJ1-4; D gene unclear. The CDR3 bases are TGCGCCAGCAGCCAAGAACTGGTTGAAAAACTGTTTTTT. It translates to CASSQELVEKLFF.